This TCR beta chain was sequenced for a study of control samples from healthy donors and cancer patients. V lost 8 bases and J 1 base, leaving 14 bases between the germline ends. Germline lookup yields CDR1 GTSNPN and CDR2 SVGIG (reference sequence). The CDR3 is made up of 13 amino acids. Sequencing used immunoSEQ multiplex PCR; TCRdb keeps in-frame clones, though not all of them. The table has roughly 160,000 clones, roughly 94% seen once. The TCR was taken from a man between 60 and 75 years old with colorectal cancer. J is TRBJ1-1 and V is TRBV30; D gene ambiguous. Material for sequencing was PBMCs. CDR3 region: CARNSGANTEAFF. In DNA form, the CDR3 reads TGTGCCCGGAATTCGGGAGCGAACACTGAAGCTTTCTTT.